This T cell receptor beta chain was sequenced in a study of blood T cell repertoires in COVID-19. Profiled with immunoSEQ multiplex PCR; TCRdb holds only in-frame clones, not every one. The data show about 46,000 clones, over 75% seen once. From germline, CDR1 is KGHSH and CDR2 LQKENI. Trimming removed 3 bases at V and 5 bases at J, with 13 bases between. CDR3 length: 14 amino acids. The TCR originated in a man between 50 and 59 years old with acute or convalescent COVID-19. Sequencing was performed on peripheral blood. The V and J genes are TRBV18 and TRBJ1-1; D unclear. For the CDR3, the DNA is TGTGCCAGCTCACCGACGGGTAGGGAGACTGAAGCTTTCTTT. Translating it yields CASSPTGRETEAFF.